The clone carrying this TCR beta chain was counted between two and nine times. TCRdb processed the reads anew with MiXCR; each CDR3 protein has one entry. The repertoire holds 600,000 to 800,000 distinct CDR3 sequences, with around 24% as singletons. The sample is drawn from a study of T cell repertoires in cytomegalovirus infection. This CDR3 spans 18 amino acids. Germline trimming cut 3 bases from V and 1 base from J; bases unmatched to any gene: 12. Germline V gene data show CDR1 as MDHEN and CDR2 as SYDVKM. Input material: CD8+ T cells from PBMCs. The clonotype comes from a human donor in good health (CMV status not recorded). Some clones in this sample may be carry-over from other donors' samples. The chain recombines TRBV28 with TRBJ1-5, with TRBD1 identical over 7 bases. This CDR3 is CASSFGTHRGWSNQPQHF. CDR3 in DNA: TGTGCCAGCAGTTTTGGGACTCACAGGGGATGGAGCAATCAGCCCCAGCATTTT.